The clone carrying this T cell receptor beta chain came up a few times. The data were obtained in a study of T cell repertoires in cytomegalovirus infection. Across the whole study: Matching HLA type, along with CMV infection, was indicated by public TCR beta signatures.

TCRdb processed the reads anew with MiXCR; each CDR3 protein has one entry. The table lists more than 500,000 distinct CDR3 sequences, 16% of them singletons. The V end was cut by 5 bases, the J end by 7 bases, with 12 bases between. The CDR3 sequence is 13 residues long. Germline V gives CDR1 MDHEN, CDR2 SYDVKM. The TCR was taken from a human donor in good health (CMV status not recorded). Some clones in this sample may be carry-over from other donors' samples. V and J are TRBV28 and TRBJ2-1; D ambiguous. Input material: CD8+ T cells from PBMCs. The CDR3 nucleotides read TGTGCCAGCAGTCTTCTTGGGCGGAATGAGCAGTTCTTC. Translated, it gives CASSLLGRNEQFF.